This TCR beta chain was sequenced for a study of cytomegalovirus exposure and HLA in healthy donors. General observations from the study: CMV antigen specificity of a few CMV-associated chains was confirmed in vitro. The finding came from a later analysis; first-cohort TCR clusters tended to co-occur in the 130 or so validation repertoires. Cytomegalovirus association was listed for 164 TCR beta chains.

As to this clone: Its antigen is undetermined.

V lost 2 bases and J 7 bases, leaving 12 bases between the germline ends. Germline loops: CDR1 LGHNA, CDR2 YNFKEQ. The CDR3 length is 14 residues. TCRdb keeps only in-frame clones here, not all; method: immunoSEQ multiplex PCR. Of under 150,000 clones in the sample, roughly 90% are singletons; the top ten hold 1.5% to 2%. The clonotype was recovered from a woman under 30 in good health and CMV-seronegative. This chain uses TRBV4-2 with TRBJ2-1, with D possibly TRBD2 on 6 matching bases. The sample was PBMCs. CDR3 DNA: TGTGCCAGCAGCCAAAGTGCTAGCGAAAATGAGCAGTTCTTC. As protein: CASSQSASENEQFF.